A selection of T cell receptor beta chains follows, all from one sample in a study of T cells in Graves' hyperthyroidism and ophthalmopathy. TCRdb recomputed calls from the multiplex PCR reads with MiXCR, one row per CDR3 protein. The table shows tens of thousands of distinct CDR3 sequences, with 52% occurring only once. The sample consisted of blood. The receptors originated from a man between 40 and 49 years old with Graves' ophthalmopathy. CDR3s include the opening cysteine and the closing phenylalanine or tryptophan. Fields, in order: D gene, clone size, J gene, V gene, CDR3 protein, CDR3 DNA. D genes are given only for firm matches. Size is stated for part of the rows, as once, few or many counts, or as a class when the clone is expanded.

d_gene: TRBD2
abundance: many
j_gene: TRBJ2-1
v_gene: TRBV2
CDR3aa: CASSVAGGQRRSYNEQFF
CDR3nt: TGTGCCAGCAGCGTAGCGGGGGGGCAACGTAGGTCCTACAATGAGCAGTTCTTC

d_gene: TRBD2
abundance: -
j_gene: TRBJ2-1
v_gene: TRBV2
CDR3aa: CASSEERGDYNEQFF
CDR3nt: TGTGCCAGCAGTGAAGAGCGGGGAGACTACAATGAGCAGTTCTTC

d_gene: TRBD1
abundance: many
j_gene: TRBJ2-7
v_gene: TRBV4-1
CDR3aa: CASSQEMGQGLHEQYF
CDR3nt: TGCGCCAGCAGCCAAGAAATGGGACAGGGGCTCCACGAGCAGTACTTC

d_gene: -
abundance: -
j_gene: TRBJ2-1
v_gene: TRBV9
CDR3aa: CASSQGGDSGWGEQFF
CDR3nt: TGTGCCAGCAGCCAAGGAGGGGACAGCGGGTGGGGTGAGCAGTTCTTC

d_gene: -
abundance: many
j_gene: TRBJ2-7
v_gene: TRBV20-1
CDR3aa: CSARDPRQVSYEQYF
CDR3nt: TGCAGTGCTAGAGATCCCCGACAGGTCTCCTACGAGCAGTACTTC

d_gene: -
abundance: many
j_gene: TRBJ2-7
v_gene: TRBV6-1
CDR3aa: CASSGRGQLYEQYF
CDR3nt: TGTGCCAGCAGTGGCCGGGGACAACTCTACGAGCAGTACTTC

d_gene: TRBD1
abundance: medium-sized
j_gene: TRBJ1-6
v_gene: TRBV7-3
CDR3aa: CASSLQGANSPLHF
CDR3nt: TGTGCCAGCAGCTTACAGGGGGCAAATTCACCCCTCCACTTT

d_gene: -
abundance: -
j_gene: TRBJ2-5
v_gene: TRBV5-1
CDR3aa: CASSCGAGGETQYF
CDR3nt: TGCGCCAGCAGCTGCGGGGCTGGGGGGGAGACCCAGTACTTC

d_gene: -
abundance: -
j_gene: TRBJ2-5
v_gene: TRBV5-1
CDR3aa: CASSLAGGTQYF
CDR3nt: TGCGCCAGCAGCTTGGCGGGCGGGACCCAGTACTTC

d_gene: TRBD1
abundance: many
j_gene: TRBJ2-7
v_gene: TRBV6-5
CDR3aa: CASSYGQGAYEQYF
CDR3nt: TGTGCCAGCAGTTACGGACAGGGGGCCTACGAGCAGTACTTC

d_gene: TRBD1
abundance: -
j_gene: TRBJ2-1
v_gene: TRBV20-1
CDR3aa: CSARRDRGHNEQFF
CDR3nt: TGCAGTGCTCGCCGGGACAGGGGGCACAATGAGCAGTTCTTC

d_gene: -
abundance: many
j_gene: TRBJ2-1
v_gene: TRBV20-1
CDR3aa: CSARGIRGGRPSSYNEQFF
CDR3nt: TGCAGTGCTAGAGGTATTCGCGGGGGCCGTCCTAGCTCCTACAATGAGCAGTTCTTC

d_gene: -
abundance: -
j_gene: TRBJ2-3
v_gene: TRBV6-5
CDR3aa: CASSPGTDTQYF
CDR3nt: TGTGCCAGCAGCCCTGGGACAGATACGCAGTATTTT